What follows is one T cell receptor (beta chain) and its context. What it recognizes is unknown. The sample originates from a study of blood T cells in healthy people across ages. The authors ran a second PCR of about 7 to 11 cycles using a sample-barcoded 5' primer and a J-beta primer mix. TCRdb processed the 5' RACE reads anew with MiXCR; each CDR3 protein has one entry. The data show some 1.5 million distinct CDR3 sequences, approximately 43% seen once. Trimming removed 1 base from V and 6 bases from J, with 8 bases in between. Germline V gene lookup returns CDR1 SGHNT and CDR2 YENEEA. This CDR3 comprises 13 residues. Every participating donor contributed around 9.5 milliliters of peripheral blood through a draw. Total RNA, at least 5 micrograms per sample, was extracted from PBMCs. Findings and caveats of the study: There was a strong correlation between TCR beta diversity and naive T cell percentage. Leaving the PBMCs unsorted stopped any conclusive comparison of naive versus antigen-experienced cells.

Sequencing was done on a sample of blood. The origin of this receptor is a woman aged 18-29 years in good health. This rearrangement joins TRBV11-3 to TRBJ2-3; weak D call: TRBD1 (5 bases). The CDR3 DNA reads TGTGCCAGCAGCTTAGTAGCAGGGGATACGCAGTATTTT. As protein: CASSLVAGDTQYF.